A single sample is the source of the 19 T cell receptor beta chains below, sequenced in a study of cytomegalovirus exposure and HLA in healthy donors. The PCR had 60 Vbeta and 13 Jbeta primers. Measured with immunoSEQ multiplex PCR; TCRdb has only the in-frame clones, and not every one. The sample has 150,000 to 200,000 clones; approximately 85% are singletons. Sequencing was carried out using PBMCs. The receptors shown here come from a woman between 50 and 59 years old in good health and CMV-seropositive.

This clone appeared a single time. The chain has TRBV7-9 and TRBJ2-5; D is perhaps TRBD2 (7 bases). Germline V CDR1 and CDR2: SEHNR, FQNEAQ (reference sequence). Trimming removed 3 bases at V and 5 bases at J, with 16 bases between. The CDR3 totals 15 residues. The CDR3 region is CASSFRGGGEETQYF. CDR3 bases: TGTGCCAGCAGCTTTCGAGGGGGGGGTGAGGAGACCCAGTACTTC.

V is TRBV6-1 and J is TRBJ2-4; D possibly corresponds to TRBD1 (5 bases). The CDR3 has 11 residues. The germline V gene encodes CDR1 MNHNS and CDR2 SASEGT. V shed 9 bases and J shed 6 bases, with 9 bases lying between them. The CDR3 DNA is TGTGCCAGTTCTAGGGGAAACATTCAGTACTTC. Protein: CASSRGNIQYF.

V gene TRBV2 combines with J gene TRBJ2-3, with 8 bases matching TRBD2. This CDR3 contains 15 residues. The ends lost 6 bases at V and 1 base at J; junction bases unmatched: 6. CDR1 is SNHLY and CDR2 is FYNNEI in the germline V gene. This CDR3 reads CASRQTSGGTDTQYF. In DNA, the CDR3 is TGTGCCAGCAGGCAAACTAGCGGTGGCACAGATACGCAGTATTTT.

V is TRBV4-2 and J is TRBJ2-7; 10 bases are shared with TRBD1. In germline, CDR1 is LGHNA, CDR2 YNFKEQ. Unmatched junction bases numbered 6, after V lost 3 bases and J lost 4 bases. This CDR3 has 15 amino acids. In DNA form, the CDR3 reads TGTGCCAGCAGCCAGCTAGGACAGGGGGTGTACGAGCAGTACTTC. Protein sequence: CASSQLGQGVYEQYF.

The genes are TRBV9 and TRBJ2-1; the match to TRBD2 covers 10 bases. The germline V gene encodes CDR1 SGDLS and CDR2 YYNGEE. This CDR3 contains 14 residues. The V gene end was trimmed by 2 bases and the J gene end by 6 bases; junction bases not matched to a gene: 2. The chain's CDR3 is CASSVLAGANEQFF. In DNA form, the CDR3 reads TGTGCCAGCAGCGTCCTAGCGGGAGCCAATGAGCAGTTCTTC.

This chain joins TRBV6-5 and TRBJ2-7, with D possibly being TRBD2 (5 bases). This CDR3 has 14 amino acids. The V end was cut by 2 bases, the J end by 3 bases, with 11 bases between. The V gene's germline CDR1 is MNHEY and CDR2 SVGAGI. For the CDR3, the DNA is TGTGCCAGCAGTTACAATCAGGAGGACTACGAGCAGTACTTC. Protein product: CASSYNQEDYEQYF.

The CDR3 DNA is TGTGCCAGCAGCTTAGCGCTGGGGGGGGCGAATAACTATGGCTACACCTTC. This encodes CASSLALGGANNYGYTF. The chain couples TRBV7-9 to TRBJ1-2; possible D gene TRBD1, 6 bases. This CDR3 spans 17 amino acids. Germline assignment: CDR1 SEHNR and CDR2 FQNEAQ (reference sequence). Trimming took off 0 bases at V and 1 base at J, with 15 bases between the two ends.

This clone was seen a handful of times. The V call is TRBV2, the J call TRBJ1-1, with TRBD1 matching over 8 bases. The V and J ends lost 3 bases and 2 bases, in that order; junction bases with no gene match: 2. The CDR3 loop spans 14 amino acids. Germline values: CDR1 SNHLY, CDR2 FYNNEI. DNA for the CDR3: TGTGCCAGCAGTGAGGCAGGGGGCAACACTGAAGCTTTCTTT. Translating it yields CASSEAGGNTEAFF.

The chain links TRBV7-9 to TRBJ2-1; 8 nucleotides match TRBD1. Germline V CDR1 and CDR2: SEHNR, FQNEAQ (reference sequence). Trimming at V came to 2 bases and at J to 6 bases, leaving 0 bases not matched to a gene. The CDR3 sequence is 13 residues long. The CDR3 bases are TGTGCCAGCAGCTTAACAGGGGGCAATGAGCAGTTCTTC. Translation gives CASSLTGGNEQFF. The complete variable domain, with remaining parts taken from reference TRBV7-9 and TRBJ2-1, reads DTGVSQNPRHKITKRGQNVTFRCDPISEHNRLYWYRQTLGQGPEFLTYFQNEAQLEKSRLLSDRFSAERPKGSFSTLEIQRTEQGDSAMYLCASSLTGGNEQFFGPGTRLTVL.

The V and J genes are TRBV2 and TRBJ1-2; 8 bases line up with TRBD1. This CDR3 is built from 14 residues. CDR1 and CDR2 (germline): SNHLY, FYNNEI. V lost 6 bases and J lost 8; bases outside the gene matches: 11. CDR3 bases: TGTGCCAGCAGCCTTACAGGGGGAGGAAGAGGCTACACCTTC. It encodes CASSLTGGGRGYTF. The complete variable domain, with remaining parts taken from reference TRBV2 and TRBJ1-2, reads EPEVTQTPSHQVTQMGQEVILRCVPISNHLYFYWYRQILGQKVEFLVSFYNNEISEKSEIFDDQFSVERPDGSNFTLKIRSTKLEDSAMYFCASSLTGGGRGYTFGSGTRLTVV.

The gene calls are TRBV7-2 and TRBJ2-7; 9 bases are shared with TRBD1. Germline trimming cut 5 bases from V and 0 bases from J; bases unmatched to any gene: 5. CDR1 is SGHTA and CDR2 is FQGNSA in the germline V gene. This CDR3 contains 15 residues. The CDR3 spells CASSQGQGGSYEQYF. CDR3 coding DNA: TGTGCCAGCAGCCAGGGACAGGGAGGCTCCTACGAGCAGTACTTC.

The genes are TRBV19 and TRBJ1-5; D perhaps matches TRBD1 (6 bases). From germline, CDR1 is LNHDA and CDR2 SQIVND (reference sequence). The CDR3 is 12 residues long. V lost 7 bases and J lost 6, with 10 bases in between. The DNA of the CDR3 is TGTGCCAGTACCCAGGGGCGTCAGCCCCAGCATTTT. Translated, it gives CASTQGRQPQHF. Using reference TRBV19 and TRBJ1-5 for the parts outside the CDR3, the full variable domain is DGGITQSPKYLFRKEGQNVTLSCEQNLNHDAMYWYRQDPGQGLRLIYYSQIVNDFQKGDIAEGYSVSREKKESFPLTVTSAQKNPTAFYLCASTQGRQPQHFGDGTRLSIL.

This clone was seen once. The genes are TRBV5-8 and TRBJ1-3, with 8 bases aligning to TRBD1. The CDR3 is 14 amino acids. The V gene end was trimmed by 4 bases and the J gene end by 2 bases; junction bases not matched to a gene: 2. CDR1 SGHTS and CDR2 YDEGEE come from the germline V gene. As DNA, the CDR3 is TGTGCCAGCAGCCAGGACAGGGCTGGAAACACCATATATTTT. Protein product: CASSQDRAGNTIYF.

The chain links TRBV6-5 to TRBJ2-7; 12 nucleotides agree with TRBD2. With 0 bases clipped from V and 6 bases from J, the junction kept 3 bases outside the gene matches. This CDR3 spans 15 amino acids. Germline assignment: CDR1 MNHEY and CDR2 SVGAGI. CDR3 loop: CASSYSTSGRSEQYF. The CDR3 coding sequence is TGTGCCAGCAGTTACTCGACTAGCGGGAGATCCGAGCAGTACTTC.

This clone was observed a single time. The genes are TRBV19 and TRBJ2-7, with D perhaps TRBD2 (6 bases). With 3 bases removed from V and 2 bases from J, the gap between germline ends came to 17 bases. Looked up from germline, CDR1 is LNHDA and CDR2 is SQIVND (reference sequence). The CDR3 runs to 16 residues. Written as DNA, the CDR3 is TGTGCCAGTAGTATTACCCCGGGGACTTATACCTACGAGCAGTACTTC. Its protein product is CASSITPGTYTYEQYF.

This chain uses TRBV6-5 with TRBJ1-3; the match to TRBD1 covers 7 bases. Per germline, CDR1 MNHEY and CDR2 SVGAGI. V shed 2 bases and J 1 base; nucleotides not matched to a gene: 2. The CDR3 extends over 15 amino acids. Written as DNA, the CDR3 is TGTGCCAGCAGTTACGGACAGGCATCTGGAAACACCATATATTTT. It translates to CASSYGQASGNTIYF.

This clone came up once. The genes are TRBV7-9 and TRBJ2-7; D gene unclear. The germline CDR1 and CDR2 sequences are SEHNR and FQNEAQ (reference sequence). With 6 bases removed from V and 3 bases from J, the gap between germline ends came to 12 bases. This CDR3 contains 13 residues. The CDR3 coding sequence is TGTGCCAGCAGGCCTACCGGTAACTACGAGCAGTACTTC. It codes for CASRPTGNYEQYF.

The chain is built from TRBV6-1 and TRBJ2-2; 14 bases line up with TRBD2. The CDR3 runs 15 residues. The germline V gene has CDR1 MNHNS and CDR2 SASEGT. V was clipped by 6 bases and J by 3 bases; unmatched bases: 0. CDR3 amino acids: CASRGLAGDTGELFF. As DNA, the CDR3 is TGTGCCAGCAGGGGACTAGCGGGGGACACCGGGGAGCTGTTTTTT.

The chain links TRBV28 to TRBJ2-7, with D possibly matching TRBD1 (6 bases). The CDR3 length is 14 residues. Germline V gene lookup returns CDR1 MDHEN and CDR2 SYDVKM. Between the trimmed V and J ends, which lost 4 bases and 2 bases, there was a span of 12 bases. The CDR3 spells CASSSPGHTYEQYF. Written as DNA, the CDR3 is TGTGCCAGCAGTTCACCGGGACATACCTACGAGCAGTACTTC.